These 13 T cell receptor beta chains share one sample of origin, sequenced in a study of cytomegalovirus exposure and HLA in healthy donors. PCR involved 60 Vbeta and 13 Jbeta primers. Method: immunoSEQ multiplex PCR; TCRdb's copy keeps in-frame clones and lacks some. The repertoire holds around 170,000 clones, with roughly 78% as singletons. The sample comprised PBMCs. The receptor set was obtained from a woman aged 45-59 years in good health and CMV-seropositive.

This clone was found once. Other DNA sequences in this specimen translate into the identical CDR3. The chain recombines TRBV28 with TRBJ2-7, with 8 bases identical to TRBD1. Per the germline V gene, CDR1 is MDHEN and CDR2 is SYDVKM. Trimming took 5 bases from V and 5 from J; bases not matched to a gene: 14. The CDR3 loop spans 16 amino acids. The CDR3 spells CASSSPGGTADDEQYF. CDR3 coding DNA: TGTGCCAGCAGTAGCCCAGGGGGCACTGCTGACGACGAGCAGTACTTC.

This chain connects TRBV7-9 to TRBJ2-7; D possibly corresponds to TRBD1 (6 bases). The CDR3 is made up of 14 amino acids. The germline V gene has CDR1 SEHNR and CDR2 FQNEAQ (reference sequence). V lost 5 bases and J lost 3, with 14 bases in between. Here the CDR3 reads CASSRTVNLYEQYF. The CDR3 DNA sequence: TGTGCCAGCAGCCGGACAGTAAACCTCTACGAGCAGTACTTC.

The J gene is TRBJ2-5, the V gene TRBV7-6; 12 bases agree with TRBD2. With 5 bases clipped from V and 0 bases from J, the junction kept 4 bases outside the gene matches. The CDR3 is made up of 16 amino acids. Germline V gives CDR1 SGHVS, CDR2 FNYEAQ. Here the CDR3 reads CASSTWTSGNQETQYF. The CDR3 DNA is TGTGCCAGCAGCACCTGGACTAGCGGGAACCAAGAGACCCAGTACTTC.

This clone came up a few times. The CDR3 sequence is CASERQINEKLFF. The CDR3 coding sequence is TGTGCCAGCGAGAGACAGATTAATGAAAAACTGTTTTTT. The chain carries TRBV18 and TRBJ1-4; TRBD1 is a possible D gene (5 bases). V gave up 8 bases and J gave up 4 bases, with 11 bases separating them. Germline CDR1 KGHSH, CDR2 LQKENI. This CDR3 contains 13 residues. The full variable domain, completed using reference TRBV18 and TRBJ1-4, is NAGVMQNPRHLVRRRGQEARLRCSPMKGHSHVYWYRQLPEEGLKFMVYLQKENIIDESGMPKERFSAEFPKEGPSILRIQQVVRGDSAAYFCASERQINEKLFFGSGTQLSVL.

This rearrangement joins TRBV6-6 to TRBJ2-7; D is uncertain. Germline V CDR1 and CDR2: MNHNY, SVGAGI (reference sequence). The CDR3 runs to 13 residues. The V end lost 3 bases, the J end lost 2 bases, and 8 bases lay between the germline ends. The CDR3 loop reads CASSYNFAYEQYF. The CDR3 region has the DNA TGTGCCAGCAGTTATAACTTTGCCTACGAGCAGTACTTC.

The chain recombines TRBV7-2 with TRBJ1-5; 7 nucleotides match TRBD1. The junction had 8 bases not matched to a gene; V was cut back by 3 bases and J by 3 bases. The CDR3 spans 16 residues. Germline lookup yields CDR1 SGHTA and CDR2 FQGNSA. CDR3 sequence (DNA): TGTGCCAGCAGCTTTCCACAGGGGTCCCCCAATCAGCCCCAGCATTTT. Protein product: CASSFPQGSPNQPQHF.

This chain joins TRBV13 and TRBJ2-1, with 9 bases that match TRBD1. V dropped 2 bases and J dropped 4; count of bases not matched to a gene: 3. The CDR3 runs 15 residues. Germline CDR1 is PRHDT and CDR2 is FYEKMQ (reference sequence). For the CDR3, the DNA is TGTGCCAGCAGCTTACTTGGGACAGGGTACAATGAGCAGTTCTTC. Residues: CASSLLGTGYNEQFF.

CDR3: CASSFEMAESYEQYF. DNA of the CDR3: TGTGCCAGCAGTTTTGAAATGGCAGAATCCTACGAGCAGTACTTC. The V and J genes are TRBV27 and TRBJ2-7; D is ambiguous. The CDR3 runs to 15 residues. From germline, CDR1 is MNHEY and CDR2 SMNVEV (reference sequence). V was pared by 3 bases and J by 1 base, with 13 bases between.

V gene TRBV4-3 combines with J gene TRBJ1-2; perhaps TRBD1 as D (6 bases). The V and J ends lost 3 bases and 8 bases respectively, with 19 bases between them. CDR1 is LGHNA and CDR2 is YSLEER in the germline V gene. The CDR3 is made up of 15 amino acids. CDR3 loop: CASSQQQGTPRGYTF. CDR3 DNA sequence: TGCGCCAGCAGCCAGCAACAGGGAACTCCTAGGGGCTACACCTTC.

The sample holds one count of this clone. This sequence joins TRBV15 and TRBJ2-5; the match to TRBD1 covers 8 bases. The CDR3 extends over 15 amino acids. J was trimmed by 4 bases and V by 3 bases; bases with no gene match: 7. Germline V CDR1 and CDR2: LNHNV, YYDKDF (reference sequence). CDR3 sequence reads: CATSRHQGAGETQYF. DNA of the CDR3: TGTGCCACCAGCAGGCACCAGGGGGCGGGAGAGACCCAGTACTTC.

The V call is TRBV5-4, the J call TRBJ1-4, with D tentatively TRBD1 (6 bases). V dropped 0 bases and J dropped 3 bases, with 15 bases sitting between them. This CDR3 is 17 amino acids long. CDR1 SGHNT and CDR2 YYREEE come from the germline V gene (reference sequence). The CDR3 here is CASSLEGVGASNEKLFF. The CDR3 nucleotides read TGTGCCAGCAGCTTGGAGGGCGTGGGGGCGTCTAATGAAAAACTGTTTTTT.

This rearrangement joins TRBV9 to TRBJ2-1; TRBD2 matches 12 bases. The length of the CDR3 is 17 residues. Germline lookup yields CDR1 SGDLS and CDR2 YYNGEE. J was trimmed by 5 bases and V by 0 bases; bases with no gene match: 6. The DNA for the CDR3 is TGTGCCAGCAGCGTAGCCACTAGCGGGGGGCGTAACAATGAGCAGTTCTTC. The encoded protein is CASSVATSGGRNNEQFF.

This clone has just one count. DNA for the CDR3: TGTGCCAGCCTTGCAGGGGGCCGCACTGAAGCTTTCTTT. It yields the protein CASLAGGRTEAFF. The chain is built from TRBV28 and TRBJ1-1, with 8 bases lining up with TRBD1. The J segment lost 4 bases and the V segment lost 8 bases, leaving 6 bases of the junction unmatched. CDR3 length: 13 residues. Germline V CDR1 and CDR2: MDHEN, SYDVKM.